A single sample is the source of the 25 T cell receptor beta chains below, sequenced in a study of CD8+CD57+ T cells in acquired aplastic anemia. The TCR beta profiling, which covered VDJ combination and CDR3 sequence, was carried out using genomic DNA as the template. One entry per CDR3 protein results from TCRdb running MiXCR on the reads. The sample shows some 290,000 distinct CDR3 sequences, 50% to 70% of them seen only once. The specimen was sorted CD4+, CD8+, or CD8+CD57+ T cells (not recorded which) from PBMCs. Receptors were obtained from a human donor with severe aplastic anemia or a healthy control (not recorded which).

At least ten counts were recorded for this clonotype. The chain recombines TRBV9 with TRBJ2-7, with TRBD2 matching 8 bases. V dropped 4 bases and J dropped 2; count of bases not matched to a gene: 5. There are 14 residues in the CDR3. CDR1 and CDR2 (germline): SGDLS, YYNGEE. CDR3 nucleotides: TGTGCCAGCAGCCGGGGGGGCCCAGCCTACGAGCAGTACTTC. The encoded protein is CASSRGGPAYEQYF.

This clonotype came up many times. CDR3 sequence (DNA): TGTGCCAGCAGCTCGACCATCGGGCGGAGGGGTGGCTACACCTTC. Translation: CASSSTIGRRGGYTF. The V and J genes are TRBV7-2 and TRBJ1-2, with D maybe TRBD1 (5 bases). Germline loops: CDR1 SGHTA, CDR2 FQGNSA. Trimming pared 4 bases from V and 7 bases from J, leaving 19 bases between. This CDR3 comprises 15 residues.

This clonotype appeared many times. The gene calls are TRBV7-9 and TRBJ2-2; a weak D match, TRBD1 (6 bases). V lost 9 bases and J 1 base, leaving 9 bases between the germline ends. There are 13 residues in the CDR3. Germline CDR1 SEHNR, CDR2 FQNEAQ (reference sequence). CDR3 sequence reads: CARSTGNTGELFF. CDR3 bases: TGTGCCAGATCGACAGGGAACACCGGGGAGCTGTTTTTT.

This clonotype was found many times. The chain carries TRBV6-5 and TRBJ2-7; the match to TRBD1 covers 9 bases. V was pared by 2 bases and J by 5 bases, with 7 bases of the junction left unmatched. The CDR3 contains 15 residues. Germline CDR1 and CDR2: MNHEY and SVGAGI. The CDR3 region has the DNA TGTGCCAGCAGTTACGGCCCGGGACAGGGCAACGAGCAGTACTTC. It translates to CASSYGPGQGNEQYF.

The V and J genes are TRBV28 and TRBJ1-2, with TRBD1 as a possible D gene (5 bases). CDR1 is MDHEN and CDR2 is SYDVKM in the germline V gene. This CDR3 is 13 amino acids long. V lost 5 bases, J lost 7 bases, and 14 bases lay in between. For the CDR3, the DNA is TGTGCCAGCAGTAGTGGGACGGACGGTGGCTACACCTTC. It yields the protein CASSSGTDGGYTF.

This chain links TRBV20-1 with TRBJ2-5, with TRBD2 as a possible D gene (6 bases). CDR1 and CDR2 from the germline V gene are DFQATT and SNEGSKA (reference sequence). The CDR3 spans 16 residues. With 0 bases removed from V and 5 bases from J, the gap between germline ends came to 19 bases. The CDR3 DNA is TGCAGTGCTAGAGATCCTCGGGGCGGGAAAGGGGAGACCCAGTACTTC. Translation: CSARDPRGGKGETQYF.

Points on this clonotype: A read error may produce the germline difference seen at one junction end. The gene calls are TRBV7-2 and TRBJ2-3; maybe TRBD1 (6 bases). The CDR3 is made up of 14 amino acids. CDR1 SGHTA and CDR2 FQGNSA come from the germline V gene. The CDR3 coding sequence is TGTGTTTGTGGGGGCCCTTCTAGCACAGGTACGCAGTATTTT. This translates into CVCGGPSSTGTQYF. The full variable domain, with the rest looked up from reference TRBV7-2 and TRBJ2-3, is GAGVSQSPSNKVTEKGKDVELRCDPISGHTALYWYRQSLGQGLEFLIYFQGNSAPDKSGLPSDRFSAERTGGSVSTLTIQRTQQEDSAVYLCVCGGPSSTGTQYFGPGTRLTVL.

The J gene is TRBJ1-1, the V gene TRBV7-8, with D possibly matching TRBD1 (5 bases). The CDR3 totals 16 residues. Germline V gene data show CDR1 as SGHVS and CDR2 as FQNEAQ. V was cut by 0 bases and J by 5 bases, with 16 bases left in between. DNA of the CDR3: TGTGCCAGCAGCTTAGCGCTGGGGGGAGGCGGGACTGAAGCTTTCTTT. Translated, it gives CASSLALGGGGTEAFF.

The chain combines TRBV19 with TRBJ2-5; D is perhaps TRBD2 (5 bases). V lost 6 bases, J lost 4 bases, and 15 bases lay in between. The length of the CDR3 is 14 residues. The germline V gene encodes CDR1 LNHDA and CDR2 SQIVND (reference sequence). CDR3: CASSKRGRGETQYF. The CDR3 coding sequence is TGTGCCAGTAGCAAACGTGGACGGGGAGAGACCCAGTACTTC.

In nucleotides, the CDR3 is TGTGCCATCAGCACAGGGGGCGAGCAGCCCCAGCATTTT. Its protein is CAISTGGEQPQHF. The J gene is TRBJ1-5, the V gene TRBV10-3; 9 bases are a match to TRBD1. V gave up 6 bases and J gave up 7 bases; unmatched junction bases: 4. CDR1 ENHRY and CDR2 SYGVKD come from the germline V gene. This CDR3 has 13 residues.

This clonotype was counted ten times or more. CDR3 sequence: CATSIRGIDEKLFF. In nucleotides, the CDR3 is TGTGCCACCAGCATCAGGGGGATTGATGAAAAACTGTTTTTT. This chain uses TRBV15 with TRBJ1-4; 7 positions match TRBD1. The CDR3 spans 14 residues. Germline V gene data show CDR1 as LNHNV and CDR2 as YYDKDF (reference sequence). V gave up 4 bases and J gave up 6 bases; unmatched junction bases: 5.

This clonotype was detected ten times or more. This chain connects TRBV5-8 to TRBJ2-5; the match to TRBD2 covers 14 bases. The germline V gene has CDR1 SGHTS and CDR2 YDEGEE. The trim removed 8 bases at V and 2 bases at J, leaving 5 bases unmatched. The CDR3 totals 15 residues. This chain's CDR3 is CASRLAGGTQETQYF. The CDR3 DNA reads as TGTGCCAGTCGACTAGCGGGGGGGACACAAGAGACCCAGTACTTC.

This clonotype was seen ten or more times. J is TRBJ1-1 and V is TRBV4-2; no reliable D call. Trimming pared 6 bases from V and 2 bases from J, leaving 16 bases between. The germline CDR1 and CDR2 sequences are LGHNA and YNFKEQ. The CDR3 runs 15 residues. The CDR3 region is CASRALGKKNTEAFF. The CDR3 DNA follows: TGTGCCAGCAGGGCCTTGGGGAAGAAAAACACTGAAGCTTTCTTT.

This rearrangement joins TRBV29-1 to TRBJ2-2, with TRBD1 as a possible D gene (5 bases). The CDR3 is made up of 15 amino acids. Trimming pared 7 bases from V and 2 bases from J, leaving 17 bases between. In germline, CDR1 is SQVTM, CDR2 ANQGSEA. The CDR3 sequence is CSAKGVELNTGELFF. Written as DNA, the CDR3 is TGCAGCGCCAAAGGGGTAGAGTTAAACACCGGGGAGCTGTTTTTT.

V usage is TRBV3-1 and J usage is TRBJ1-5, with 9 bases that match TRBD1. CDR3 length equals 14 residues. CDR1 and CDR2 (germline): LGHDT, YNNKEL (reference sequence). V dropped 4 bases and J dropped 6; count of bases not matched to a gene: 4. The CDR3: CASSLGTGRQPQHF. CDR3 coding DNA: TGTGCCAGCAGCCTTGGGACAGGGCGTCAGCCCCAGCATTTT.

The DNA for the CDR3 is TGTGCCAGCAGCTCCAGGGGGCCCGGAAACACCATATATTTT. Encoded protein: CASSSRGPGNTIYF. The rearrangement links TRBV11-3 to TRBJ1-3, with 8 bases that match TRBD1. The germline V gene has CDR1 SGHNT and CDR2 YENEEA. J gave up 4 bases and V 4 bases, and 3 bases lay outside the gene matches. The CDR3 covers 14 residues. Combining the CDR3 with reference TRBV11-3 and TRBJ1-3 gives the whole variable domain EAGVVQSPRYKIIEKKQPVAFWCNPISGHNTLYWYLQNLGQGPELLIRYENEEAVDDSQLPKDRFSAERLKGVDSTLKIQPAELGDSAVYLCASSSRGPGNTIYFGEGSWLTVV.

A note on this clonotype: The junction and the germline gene differ at one end; a read error may be behind it. The chain uses TRBV5-6 and TRBJ1-1, with 11 nucleotides matching TRBD1. Germline V lookup: CDR1 SGHDT, CDR2 YYEEEE. This CDR3 region has 15 residues. CDR3 bases: TGCGCCAGCAGCGGCGGACAGGGGGCGAACACTGAAGCTTTCTTT. This gives the protein CASSGGQGANTEAFF.

The rearrangement uses TRBV7-6 and TRBJ1-1, with TRBD1 as a possible D gene (5 bases). Germline values: CDR1 SGHVS, CDR2 FNYEAQ. The CDR3 is made up of 13 amino acids. Trimming took 5 bases from V and 8 from J, leaving 15 bases between them. The chain's CDR3 is CASSPGRVTEAFF. In DNA, the CDR3 is TGTGCCAGCAGCCCAGGGAGGGTAACGGAAGCTTTCTTT.

V and J are TRBV19 and TRBJ1-2; 7 nucleotides align to TRBD1. The V segment lost 4 bases and the J segment 5 bases; nucleotides outside the gene matches: 7. Germline CDR1 is LNHDA and CDR2 is SQIVND (reference sequence). The CDR3 runs to 14 residues. The CDR3 DNA follows: TGTGCCAGTAGTACCATGACAGGGCTATATGGCTACACCTTC. Translating it yields CASSTMTGLYGYTF. The full variable domain, rest sourced from reference TRBV19 and TRBJ1-2, is DGGITQSPKYLFRKEGQNVTLSCEQNLNHDAMYWYRQDPGQGLRLIYYSQIVNDFQKGDIAEGYSVSREKKESFPLTVTSAQKNPTAFYLCASSTMTGLYGYTFGSGTRLTVV.

The chain combines TRBV11-2 with TRBJ2-3; no clear D gene. There are 17 residues in the CDR3. The germline V and J ends were trimmed by 2 bases and 2 bases, with 17 bases remaining between them. Germline loops: CDR1 SGHAT, CDR2 FQNNGV. The CDR3 bases are TGTGCCAGCAGCTTAAGTGGTGCGGCGGCGGTCACAGATACGCAGTATTTT. The encoded protein is CASSLSGAAAVTDTQYF. Full variable domain (outside the CDR3, taken from reference TRBV11-2 and TRBJ2-3): EAGVAQSPRYKIIEKRQSVAFWCNPISGHATLYWYQQILGQGPKLLIQFQNNGVVDDSQLPKDRFSAERLKGVDSTLKIQPAKLEDSAVYLCASSLSGAAAVTDTQYFGPGTRLTVL.

V gene TRBV10-3 combines with J gene TRBJ1-1; D call uncertain. Trimming removed 7 bases at V and 0 bases at J, with 9 bases between. The CDR3 sequence is 13 residues long. Germline lookup yields CDR1 ENHRY and CDR2 SYGVKD. CDR3 nucleotide sequence: TGTGCCATCACGTCAGAGGTGAACACTGAAGCTTTCTTT. Protein sequence: CAITSEVNTEAFF.

J is TRBJ1-2 and V is TRBV3-1; D is possibly TRBD1 (6 bases). The V end was cut by 8 bases, the J end by 4 bases, with 23 bases between. Germline loops: CDR1 LGHDT, CDR2 YNNKEL (reference sequence). This CDR3 has 16 residues. CDR3 loop: CASPPSLGTLSYGYTF. CDR3 DNA sequence: TGTGCCAGCCCACCAAGTTTAGGGACATTGAGCTATGGCTACACCTTC. The full variable domain, completed using reference TRBV3-1 and TRBJ1-2, is DTAVSQTPKYLVTQMGNDKSIKCEQNLGHDTMYWYKQDSKKFLKIMFSYNNKELIINETVPNRFSPKSPDKAHLNLHINSLELGDSAVYFCASPPSLGTLSYGYTFGSGTRLTVV.

The rearrangement links TRBV20-1 to TRBJ2-7; the D gene is possibly TRBD1 (6 bases). V lost 0 bases and J 0 bases, leaving 9 bases between the germline ends. This CDR3 has 14 amino acids. Germline CDR1 is DFQATT and CDR2 is SNEGSKA (reference sequence). CDR3 nucleotide sequence: TGCAGTGCTAGAGACGCCAGGGGCTCCTACGAGCAGTACTTC. Protein: CSARDARGSYEQYF.

This clonotype was detected a few times. The CDR3 region is CASSPTGRDTEAFF. For the CDR3, the DNA is TGTGCCAGCAGCCCGACAGGCCGAGACACTGAAGCTTTCTTT. The V call is TRBV12-3 or TRBV12-4, the J call TRBJ1-1; D perhaps matches TRBD1 (6 bases). This CDR3 is built from 14 residues. The germline V and J ends were trimmed by 6 bases and 3 bases, with 14 bases remaining between them.

This rearrangement joins TRBV7-9 to TRBJ1-6; D not certain. Trimming stripped 7 bases from V and 7 bases from J, with 11 bases between. This CDR3 spans 13 amino acids. Germline V gene sequence: CDR1 SEHNR, CDR2 FQNEAQ (reference sequence). The CDR3 DNA follows: TGTGCCAGCAACTTGTCCGGGAATTCACCCCTCCACTTT. It is translated as CASNLSGNSPLHF.